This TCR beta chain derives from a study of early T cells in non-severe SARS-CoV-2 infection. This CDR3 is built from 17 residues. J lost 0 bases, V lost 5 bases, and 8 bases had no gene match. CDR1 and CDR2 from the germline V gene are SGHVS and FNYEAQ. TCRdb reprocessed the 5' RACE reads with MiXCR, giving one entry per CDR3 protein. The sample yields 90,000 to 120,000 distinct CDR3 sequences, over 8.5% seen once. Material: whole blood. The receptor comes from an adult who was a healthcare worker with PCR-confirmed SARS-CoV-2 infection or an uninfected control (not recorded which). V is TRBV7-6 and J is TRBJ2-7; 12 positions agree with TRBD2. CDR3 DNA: TGTGCCAGCAGCCTCCGGACTAGCGGGAAGTTCTCCTACGAGCAGTACTTC. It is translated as CASSLRTSGKFSYEQYF. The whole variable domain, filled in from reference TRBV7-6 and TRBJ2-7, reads GAGVSQSPRYKVTKRGQDVALRCDPISGHVSLYWYRQALGQGPEFLTYFNYEAQQDKSGLPNDRFSAERPEGSISTLTIQRTEQRDSAMYRCASSLRTSGKFSYEQYFGPGTRLTVT.